This TCR beta chain was found in a study of cytomegalovirus exposure and HLA in healthy donors. V gave up 1 base and J gave up 8 bases, with 10 bases separating them. This CDR3 spans 13 amino acids. CDR1 is SGHDN and CDR2 is FVKESK in the germline V gene. 13 Jbeta primers and 60 Vbeta primers were used for the PCR. TCRdb's copy holds only in-frame clones and misses some; the assay was immunoSEQ multiplex PCR. This sample has about 55,000 clones, with about 57% found just once. In this sample, this clone turned up once. Its antigen is unknown. Points from the study as a whole: There were about 160 TCR beta chains listed as cytomegalovirus-associated. With DRB1 most and HLA-C fewest, TCR association rates differed between HLA loci in a later analysis. Across all donors, roughly uniform sequencing depth was an assumption of the presence/absence analyses.

This TCR derives from a human donor in good health. V is TRBV14 and J is TRBJ2-3, with D hard to call. Sequences were obtained from PBMCs. The CDR3 spells CASSQGPLPTQYF. CDR3 nucleotide sequence: TGTGCCAGCAGCCAAGGTCCCCTTCCTACGCAGTATTTT.